Listed here is a single TCR beta chain. Antigen unknown. As defined, naive CD8 cells were CD45RO-negative and positively selected for CCR7, with terminally differentiated effector memory CD45RA+ cells excluded. Profiled with immunoSEQ multiplex PCR; TCRdb holds only in-frame clones, not every one. The sample lists roughly 650,000 clones, around 96% occurring once. CDR3 length equals 15 residues. CDR1 is MNHEY and CDR2 is SMNVEV in the germline V gene (reference sequence). V lost 7 bases to trimming and J lost 1 base, with 16 bases between them. The entry originates in a study of shared clonotypes between healthy human individuals. Findings and limits, study-wide: Relative to their counterparts shared across all four donors, non-shared clonotypes exhibited diminished generation probabilities.

The sequence was obtained from a woman aged 25 to 39 in good health. The specimen sequenced was naive CD8+ T cells sorted from blood. The chain couples TRBV27 to TRBJ2-5; tentatively, D is TRBD1 or TRBD2 (5 bases each). The CDR3 here is CASTSPGQGQETQYF. In DNA, the CDR3 is TGTGCCAGCACGAGTCCGGGGCAGGGCCAAGAGACCCAGTACTTC.